This TCR beta chain originates from a study of cytomegalovirus exposure and HLA in healthy donors (dated by TCRdb to the late 2010s). Background for the entire study: An earlier analysis of under 600 of the donors reported roughly 300 Gb of sequence data and around 110 million unique TCR beta sequences from around 200 million T cells. The later analysis used no new phenotypic data to find candidate immune exposures, relying instead on TCR beta sequences and their occurrence across donors. Every repertoire in the discovery cohort had been generated on one and the same sequencing platform. Donor age, sex, ethnicity and CMV serostatus were collected together with the repertoire data. Four or five DR-DQ haplotypes were handled as single units for association and clustering, since linkage in the cohort was strong. A later analysis re-analyzed previously published TCR beta repertoires from 666 donors and added high-resolution HLA genotyping to study TCR occurrence patterns. To predict cytomegalovirus infection status, the study combined high-throughput TCR immunosequencing, statistical association of individual TCRs with disease status, and machine learning. Besides the first cohort of more than 650 subjects, a separate validation cohort made up of 120 different subjects was used. Class I and class II HLA loci were covered by the typing at four-digit resolution. The number of donors typed differed by locus, with roughly 629-640 for A, B, C, DRB1 and DQB1, 522 for DQA1, 606 for DPA1, and some 440 for DPB1. The genetic ancestry cluster associated with self-reported Caucasian donors included 81% of the roughly 360 genotyped donors. The study used immunosequencing to profile the T cell repertoires of 670 or so subjects and linked those repertoires to cytomegalovirus serostatus. An early release that covered some 640 HLA-typed donors contained about 300 gigabases of sequencing data and approximately 85 million unique TCR sequences. To decide whether each TCR beta V gene segment behaved as functional or pseudogenic, an earlier analysis of some 540 of the donors relied on high-throughput TCR beta sequencing. The aim of the study was to test whether cataloging public T cell receptors could identify signatures of past pathogen exposure. On average, around 240,000 unique TCR beta nucleotide sequences were sequenced per donor among 398 genotyped donors of the cohort, with 15% to 20% of those sequences being non-productive. Genome-wide SNP genotypes for about 55% of the roughly 670 donors were used in a later genetic analysis, which treated that subset as a discovery cohort.

The cohort was made up of 666 healthy bone marrow donors. Cohort members were all nominally healthy when sampled, although unrecorded immune exposures were likely present. The donor was CMV seronegative and belonged to the group of 352 seronegative cohort members. Every donor gave a peripheral blood sample, and the peripheral blood mononuclear cells from that sample were used for TCR beta sequencing. The Qiagen DNeasy Blood Extraction Kit was used to extract genomic DNA from the blood cell samples. To note about this clone: What this receptor recognizes is not known. No per-base quality is available; no much larger clone lies one base away.

Points the paper makes about the study in general: Compared with the roughly 720-donor mean, donors in an Asian-associated ancestry cluster had fewer N-insertions in productive TCRs, according to a later genetic analysis. The authors suggested that the approach could potentially be extended to other disease states and immunological phenotypes. The cohort was sequenced for TCR beta chains only, and without alpha or paired-chain data the features that could be detected were limited. Across donors, most TCR sequences were observed very rarely, whereas some public TCRs were present in many individuals. A later analysis reported that several top co-occurrence clusters appeared linked to parvovirus B19, influenza, CMV and Epstein-Barr virus. Specific HLA alleles were associated with 15,000 to 20,000 TCR beta sequences at a false discovery rate of 0.05 in a later analysis. A further reported finding was that TCR beta sequences accurately predicted the HLA-A and HLA-B alleles for most subjects in the first cohort. Because some donors lacked HLA typing at each locus, the association tests relied only on the typed subset. Correlated functional status among segregating V segments might reflect linkage disequilibrium, but an unknown experimental factor could not be ruled out. In vitro tests confirmed that a few of the cytomegalovirus-associated TCR beta chains recognize cytomegalovirus antigens. According to a later analysis, TCR association rates differed among HLA loci, with DRB1 alleles showing the most associated TCRs and HLA-C alleles showing the fewest. Roughly uniform sequencing depth across donors was assumed in presence/absence analyses, although this assumption may not hold. Strong co-occurrence of HLA alleles, especially DR and DQ, made assigning TCR associations to individual alleles difficult. A later analysis found that most CMV-associated TCR beta chains appeared HLA-restricted, with HLA associations seemingly driven largely by CMV exposure. A group of highly shared sequence variants was considered likely to be a technical artifact of the sequencing pipeline. Some IMGT-functional V segments, including TRBV6-2 and TRBV6-3, could not be told apart with the 87-base-pair reads, so those segments were excluded. CMV serostatus was the only immune exposure information available for the cohort. The classifier was reported to diagnose cytomegalovirus status with high specificity and sensitivity in both the original cohort and the validation cohort. Over 15 rarely observed V segments, including chromosome 9 orphons, were excluded from the earlier analysis of about 600 of the donors because counts were too low. Compared with equally common non-associated chains, HLA-associated TCR beta chains in a later analysis were more clonally expanded and had lower generation probabilities. An association between a missense DCLRE1C variant and V-gene and J-gene trimming of TCR beta chains was found in a later genetic analysis and replicated in an independent cohort. A total of 150 or so TCR beta chains were listed by the study as associated with cytomegalovirus. An earlier analysis of approximately 590 of the donors showed that most TCR beta V segments appeared in productive rearrangements either about 90% or about 30% of the time, which broadly matched IMGT annotations.

V is cut by 5 bases and J by 1 base, and the space between the germline ends is 14 bases. The CDR3 covers 15 residues, taking in both the cysteine and the phenylalanine. Just the 45-base CDR3 DNA is kept, in frame starting at base 1. The germline V gene encodes CDR1 SGHAT and CDR2 FQNNGV. Libraries were prepared through the immunoSEQ multiplex PCR assay. A mixture of 60 forward primers for TCR Vbeta segments and 13 reverse primers for TCR Jbeta segments was used in the multiplex PCR. The CDR3 region of rearranged TCR beta genes was amplified from genomic DNA with a multiplex PCR assay. On the Illumina HiSeq System, the amplified TCR beta libraries were sequenced as 87-base-pair reads. On the authors' methods: Across the 670 or so repertoires, a later analysis counted tens of millions of unique TCR beta chains, approximately 10 million of which were shared by at least two donors. A nearest-neighbor algorithm error-corrected the raw reads and collapsed the reads into unique sequences, merging closely related sequences to remove PCR and sequencing errors. CDR3 sequences were aligned to IMGT reference sequences to assign V, D and J gene segments. For a sequence to be retained, a match of at least six nucleotides was required to both a V gene segment and a J gene segment. Rearrangements were classified as productive when the CDR3 lacked stop codons and remained in frame with V and J, and all other rearrangements were classified as non-productive. CDR3 was defined by IMGT convention, running from the second conserved V-encoded cysteine to the conserved J-encoded phenylalanine. The earlier analysis of about 590 of the donors excluded sequences that lacked an unambiguous match to a single V gene segment. An earlier analysis of 587 of the donors classified V segments as functional when productive rearrangements were above 56.7% and as segregating when the standard deviation between donors was above 5%. A statistical classification framework was built to diagnose cytomegalovirus status from the catalog of TCR beta chain sequences. In a later analysis, TCR nucleotide sequences were compared against IMGT/GENE-DB human TR gene sequences so that V and J genes could be assigned. A later analysis assigned CDR3 sequences and most-parsimonious VDJ recombination scenarios with the TCRdist pipeline. A later analysis defined each TCR beta chain by its CDR3 amino acid sequence plus V-gene family, and excluded reads lacking a unique V-gene family. As a way to deal with suspected cross-contamination and a sequencing artifact, a later analysis dropped approximately 570 nucleotide sequences that were highly shared and had low generation probability. For each public chain, a later analysis derived a clonal expansion index from normalized ranks of inferred template counts within each repertoire. In a later analysis, generation probabilities were computed using a VDJ recombination model fitted to out-of-frame rearrangements, and the results were checked against IGoR. Hypergeometric tests were used in a later analysis to score TCR-TCR, TCR-HLA and TCR-CMV co-occurrence, with a repertoire-size bias correction applied to the TCR pairs. A later analysis estimated false discovery rates by permuting HLA or CMV assignments 20 times. In a later analysis, co-occurring TCRs were grouped using DBSCAN, and TCRdist sequence similarity was added for clustering within HLA-allele-positive subsets. For co-occurrence clustering, repertoires with fewer than 30,000 or more than 120,000 public chains were excluded, along with several repertoires with anomalous nucleotide sharing. Not all clones reach the TCRdb copy of this immuneACCESS table, which keeps in-frame sequences only. Checked studies attribute under half of the gap to unresolved V genes and leave the rest unexplained. The V and J calls and clone size are taken from that table; D and trimming were inferred from the DNA. The sample data list 130,000 or so clones, and about 86% of these were observed just once. The top ten hold 2% to 2.5% of the sample.

The clonotype originates from a woman between 40 and 55 years old in good health and CMV-seronegative. Specimen: PBMCs. Recombination joined TRBV11-2 with TRBJ1-1; the D gene is unclear. CDR3 reads: CASSGRPGGNTEAFF. The nucleotide sequence is TGTGCCAGCAGCGGACGGCCAGGAGGGAACACTGAAGCTTTCTTT.